Sequencing of this T cell receptor beta chain was carried out in a study of shared clonotypes between healthy human individuals. In germline, CDR1 is SQVTM, CDR2 ANQGSEA. CDR3 size: 12 residues. V shed 6 bases and J shed 1 base, with 9 bases lying between them. The data were produced by immunoSEQ multiplex PCR, yet TCRdb's version contains in-frame clones alone and is incomplete. The data show about 1 million clones, around three quarters seen once. In this sample, this clone is medium-sized (0.01 to 0.1%). Its antigen remains unknown. Findings and limits, study-wide: All-four-donor shared clonotypes had higher generation probabilities than non-shared clonotypes did.

The sequenced sample was memory CD4+ T cells from PBMCs. The subset: CD45RA-negative fraction. This clonotype was obtained from a man aged 18 to 30 in good health. Some clones in this sample may be carry-over from other donors' samples. The J gene is TRBJ1-1, the V gene TRBV29-1; D is perhaps TRBD1 (6 bases). The CDR3 DNA reads TGCAGCGTCCTGACAGGGAACACTGAAGCTTTCTTT. It yields the protein CSVLTGNTEAFF.